This TCR beta chain emerged from a study of cytomegalovirus exposure and HLA in healthy donors. The PCR contained 60 Vbeta and 13 Jbeta primers. Some clones are missing from TCRdb's copy, which holds only in-frame ones; the method was immunoSEQ multiplex PCR. The repertoire holds about 160,000 clones, about four fifths seen once, with roughly 7.3% in the top ten. The sample holds one count of this clone. After removal of 6 bases from V and 0 bases from J, the junction contained 14 bases not matched to a gene. CDR1 is SGHDT, CDR2 YYEEEE, per germline. The CDR3 is made up of 18 amino acids. Sequencing used PBMCs. J is TRBJ2-1 and V is TRBV5-6, with 8 positions matching TRBD2. This clonotype was obtained from a male donor in good health and CMV-seropositive. In DNA, the CDR3 is TGTGCCAGCACTCCAAAGGCGGGGGGCCCGAGCTCCTACAATGAGCAGTTCTTC. This sequence encodes CASTPKAGGPSSYNEQFF.